A selection of T cell receptor beta chains follows, all from one sample in a study of blood T cell repertoires in COVID-19. The method was immunoSEQ multiplex PCR; TCRdb's version includes in-frame clones alone and lacks a portion of them. The sample lists about 170,000 clones, over 80% seen once, with 1.6% in the top ten. What was sequenced was peripheral blood. These receptor sequences come from a woman in her fifties or sixties with acute or convalescent COVID-19. Each CDR3 is given with its conserved first and last residue. D genes are given only for firm matches. Clone size is stated in some rows and not others, as once, few, many or a class when expanded.

J gene,clone size,V gene,D gene,CDR3 DNA,CDR3 protein
TRBJ1-1,-,TRBV10-3,-,TGTGCCATCACCGCGAACCTAGACGGCCTGGGAGCTTTCTTT,CAITANLDGLGAFF
TRBJ1-3,-,TRBV9,-,TGTGCCAGCAGCGTAAGAGGCTCTGGAAACACCATATATTTT,CASSVRGSGNTIYF
TRBJ1-4,-,TRBV4-3,TRBD1,TGCGCCAGCAGCCTAGAGGGGGCCAGCGAAAAACTGTTTTTT,CASSLEGASEKLFF
TRBJ1-5,-,TRBV9,-,TGTGCCAGCAGCGCCCAGCCAGGGCGGCCCCAGCATTTT,CASSAQPGRPQHF
TRBJ2-7,-,TRBV6-5,-,TGTGCCAGCAGTTACGGGGTCAGGACTTACTTC,CASSYGVRTYF
TRBJ1-6,-,TRBV11-3,-,TGTGCCAGCAGCTCGACGAGAAGCCACAGTCTATCACCCCTCCACTTT,CASSSTRSHSLSPLHF
TRBJ1-2,-,TRBV7-9,-,TGTGCCAGCAGCTTAGTTAGGCAGGGAGGAGACTATGGCTACACCTTC,CASSLVRQGGDYGYTF
TRBJ2-7,-,TRBV27,TRBD1,TGTGCCAGCGGCTCCAAGGGGCAGGGGGCAGTCTACGAGCAGTACTTC,CASGSKGQGAVYEQYF
TRBJ2-1,-,TRBV9,TRBD2,TGTGCCAGCAGCCCCACTGGCGGGGGCTACAATGAGCAGTTCTTC,CASSPTGGGYNEQFF
TRBJ1-5,-,TRBV5-1,-,TGCGCCAGCAGCATGCGGGGGGATCAGCCCCAGCATTTT,CASSMRGDQPQHF
TRBJ1-2,-,TRBV6-2/TRBV6-3,-,TGTGCCAGCAGTTACGACAGGATAAACTATGGCTACACCTTC,CASSYDRINYGYTF
TRBJ2-1,-,TRBV9,TRBD2,TGTGCCAGCAGCCCGAGGGGTCGGCCTAGCGGGATCCACAATGAGCAGTTCTTC,CASSPRGRPSGIHNEQFF
TRBJ1-1,-,TRBV4-2,TRBD1,TGTGCCAGCAGCCCAGAGATTTGGAGACAGGGGGCGAGGAGTAGGTACACTGAAGCTTTCTTT,CASSPEIWRQGARSRYTEAFF
TRBJ1-2,few,TRBV27,TRBD1,TGTGCCAGCAGTCCCCACGGGACAGCCCAAGAGGGTAGTGGCTACACCTTC,CASSPHGTAQEGSGYTF
TRBJ2-2,-,TRBV6-5,TRBD1,TGTGCCAGCAGCCTCGGGACAGCTTGGTCCGGGGAGCTGTTTTTT,CASSLGTAWSGELFF
TRBJ1-5,-,TRBV19,-,TGTGCCAGTAGACTGGGCTCGGGGGGCAATCAGCCCCAGCATTTT,CASRLGSGGNQPQHF
TRBJ2-3,few,TRBV29-1,TRBD1,TGCAGCGTCTCGGACAGGTTAAGCACAGATACGCAGTATTTT,CSVSDRLSTDTQYF
TRBJ1-5,-,TRBV2,-,TGTGCCAGCAGTGAGGGGGGGCAAGGCAATCAGCCCCAGCATTTT,CASSEGGQGNQPQHF